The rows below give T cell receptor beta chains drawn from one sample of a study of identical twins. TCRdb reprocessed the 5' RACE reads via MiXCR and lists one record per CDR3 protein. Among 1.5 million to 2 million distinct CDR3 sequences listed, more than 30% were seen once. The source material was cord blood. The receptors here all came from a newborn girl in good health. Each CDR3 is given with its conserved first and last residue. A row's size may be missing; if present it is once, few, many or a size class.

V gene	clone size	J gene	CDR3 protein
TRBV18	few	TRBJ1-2	CASSPGDQNYGYTF
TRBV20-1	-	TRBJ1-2	CSAGKDNLYSPGYTF
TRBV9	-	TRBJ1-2	CASSVAGREANYGYTF
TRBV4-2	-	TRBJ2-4	CASMSGSGSRDIQYF
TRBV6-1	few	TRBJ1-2	CASSGGTAYYGYTF
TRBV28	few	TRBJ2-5	CASSLWGTFGETQYF
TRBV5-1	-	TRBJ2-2	CASSWTSGGPGELFF
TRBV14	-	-	CASSQVPGLAGEGPDNEQYF
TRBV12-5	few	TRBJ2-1	CASGLGDVHRFF
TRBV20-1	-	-	CSARGTTLLYEQYF
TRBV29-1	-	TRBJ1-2	CSVRSGRRNYGYTF
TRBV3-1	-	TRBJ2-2	CASSPGGITGELFF
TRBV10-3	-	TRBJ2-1	CAISDRGWVNEQFF
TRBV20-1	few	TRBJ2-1	CSASQTSADEQFF
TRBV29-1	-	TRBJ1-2	CSVVRQCSSYGYTF
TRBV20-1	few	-	CSARAASGSRHEQYF
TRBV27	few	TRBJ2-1	CASSQRQGILSYNEQFF
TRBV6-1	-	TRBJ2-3	CASSEMGSSGRAPDTQYF
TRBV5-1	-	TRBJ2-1	CASSLALQGLYNEQFF
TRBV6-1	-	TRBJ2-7	CASSVFTGGQTYEQYF
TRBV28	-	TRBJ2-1	CACSFPEQFF
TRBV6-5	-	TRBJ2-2	CASKPPNTGELFF
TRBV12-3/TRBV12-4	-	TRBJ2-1	CASSPGTRTYLNEQFF
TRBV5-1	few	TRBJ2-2	CASSSTSGNTGELFF
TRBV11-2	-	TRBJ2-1	CASSLRAGGFYEQFF
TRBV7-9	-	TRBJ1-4	CASGLYLQAKLFF
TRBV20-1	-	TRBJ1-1	CSARGRRGASTEAFF
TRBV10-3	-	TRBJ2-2	CAISESGLAGGGSTGELFF
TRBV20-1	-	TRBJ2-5	CSARDIPGLAVQETQYF
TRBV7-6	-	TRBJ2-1	CASSSKGAGSYNEQFF
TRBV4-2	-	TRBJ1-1	CASSQGATGNTEAFF
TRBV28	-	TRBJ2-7	CASTQLIGQGYEQYF
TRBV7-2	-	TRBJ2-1	CASSLVKRGPPYNEQFF
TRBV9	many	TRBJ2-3	CASSVGGLSTDTQYF
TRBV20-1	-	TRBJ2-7	CSASGGGEQYF
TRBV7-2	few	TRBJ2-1	CASRQQQGVYEQFF
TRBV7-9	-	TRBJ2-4	CASSLFRGGENIQYF
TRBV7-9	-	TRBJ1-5	CASSLSGQAGQPQHF
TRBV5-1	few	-	CASRGGGSSYNEQYF
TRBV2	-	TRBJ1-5	CASSGRDSHSNQPQHF